This T cell receptor beta chain was identified in a study of spatial heterogeneity in lung cancer. For the study at large: Sequences of the beta chain were consistently detected in greater numbers than alpha-chain sequences. On average, each unique TCR and UMI combination appeared more than ten times in raw reads.

TCRdb ran MiXCR on the 5' RACE reads and lists one entry per CDR3 protein. The table has 24,000 or so distinct CDR3 sequences, more than 6.5% seen once; the top ten hold 14%. The germline V and J ends were trimmed by 7 bases and 5 bases, with 17 bases remaining between them. The CDR3 loop spans 14 amino acids. Germline V gene sequence: CDR1 MDHEN, CDR2 SYDVKM. Time point denoted: sample taken at primary tumor resection. Without sorting, whole RNA was sequenced from tumor, nontumor lung or frozen PBMC. Many counts were recorded for this clonotype. Sequenced here: PBMCs, sampled at surgery. This receptor was identified in a male donor with early-stage non-small cell lung cancer. This chain joins TRBV28 and TRBJ1-1; no clear D gene. The CDR3 coding sequence is TGTGCCAGCACTCACCGAGCGGGGTGGACTGAAGCTTTCTTT. This sequence encodes CASTHRAGWTEAFF.